This T cell receptor beta chain came from a study of cytomegalovirus exposure and HLA in healthy donors. Study conclusions and caveats: Researchers reported in a later analysis that a missense DCLRE1C variant was tied to TCR beta V- and J-gene trimming. Reportedly, a later analysis found an Asian-associated ancestry cluster had fewer N-insertions than the approximately 600-donor mean. There were around 160 TCR beta chains listed as cytomegalovirus-associated.

Notes on this clone: Its antigen remains unknown.

CDR3 length: 14 residues. The ends were cut back, 2 bases at V and 5 bases at J, with 12 bases in the middle. CDR1 is LGHNA and CDR2 is YNFKEQ in the germline V gene. It was with 60 Vbeta and 13 Jbeta primers that the PCR ran. Assay used: immunoSEQ multiplex PCR; TCRdb lists only in-frame clones, some missing. The sample lists about 150,000 clones, about 61% occurring once. Specimen: PBMCs. The TCR sequence derives from a woman aged 40 to 50 in good health and CMV-seronegative. V is TRBV4-2 and J is TRBJ1-1, with D maybe TRBD1 (6 bases). The CDR3 bases are TGTGCCAGCAGCCAACTTGTCGGACAGACTGAAGCTTTCTTT. This gives the protein CASSQLVGQTEAFF.